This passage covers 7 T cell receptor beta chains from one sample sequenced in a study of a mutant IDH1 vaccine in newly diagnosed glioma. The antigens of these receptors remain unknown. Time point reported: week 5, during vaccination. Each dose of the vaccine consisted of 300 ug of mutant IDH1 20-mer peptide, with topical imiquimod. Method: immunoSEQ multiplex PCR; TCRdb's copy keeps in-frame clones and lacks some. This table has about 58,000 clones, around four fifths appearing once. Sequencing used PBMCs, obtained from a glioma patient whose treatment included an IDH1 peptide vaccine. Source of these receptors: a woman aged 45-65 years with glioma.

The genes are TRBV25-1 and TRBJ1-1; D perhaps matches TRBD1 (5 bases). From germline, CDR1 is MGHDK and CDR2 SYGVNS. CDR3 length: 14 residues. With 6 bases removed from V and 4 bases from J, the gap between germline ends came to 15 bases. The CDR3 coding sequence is TGTGCCAGCAGGTCCAATGGGGGAGGCACTGAAGCTTTCTTT. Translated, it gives CASRSNGGGTEAFF.

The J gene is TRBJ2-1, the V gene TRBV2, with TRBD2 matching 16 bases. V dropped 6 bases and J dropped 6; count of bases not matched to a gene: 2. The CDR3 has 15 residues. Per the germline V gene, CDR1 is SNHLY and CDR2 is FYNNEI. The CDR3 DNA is TGTGCCAGCAGGGGACTAGCGGGGGGGATCAATGAGCAGTTCTTC. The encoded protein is CASRGLAGGINEQFF. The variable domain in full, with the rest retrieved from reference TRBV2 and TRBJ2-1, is EPEVTQTPSHQVTQMGQEVILRCVPISNHLYFYWYRQILGQKVEFLVSFYNNEISEKSEIFDDQFSVERPDGSNFTLKIRSTKLEDSAMYFCASRGLAGGINEQFFGPGTRLTVL.

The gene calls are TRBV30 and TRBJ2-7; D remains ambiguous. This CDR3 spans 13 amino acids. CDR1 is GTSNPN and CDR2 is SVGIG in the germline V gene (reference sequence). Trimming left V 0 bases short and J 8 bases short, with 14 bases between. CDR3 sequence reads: CAWSVIPKLKQYF. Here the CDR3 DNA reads TGTGCCTGGAGTGTAATACCGAAACTGAAGCAGTACTTC. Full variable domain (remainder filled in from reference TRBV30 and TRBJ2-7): SQTIHQWPATLVQPVGSPLSLECTVEGTSNPNLYWYRQAAGRGLQLLFYSVGIGQISSEVPQNLSASRPQDRQFILSSKKLLLSDSGFYLCAWSVIPKLKQYFGPGTRLTVT.

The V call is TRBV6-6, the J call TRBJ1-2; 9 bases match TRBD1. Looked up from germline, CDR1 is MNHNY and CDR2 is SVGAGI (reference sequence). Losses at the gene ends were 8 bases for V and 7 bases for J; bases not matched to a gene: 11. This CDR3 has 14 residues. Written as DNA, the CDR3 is TGTGCCAGCGGGTTCGGACAGGGGAATGGTGGCTACACCTTC. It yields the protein CASGFGQGNGGYTF.

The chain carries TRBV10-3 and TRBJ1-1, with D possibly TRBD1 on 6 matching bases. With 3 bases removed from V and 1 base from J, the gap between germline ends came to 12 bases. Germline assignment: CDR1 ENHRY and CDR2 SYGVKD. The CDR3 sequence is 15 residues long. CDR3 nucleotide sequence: TGTGCCATCAGTGACAGGACAGCTACGAACACTGAAGCTTTCTTT. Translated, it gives CAISDRTATNTEAFF.

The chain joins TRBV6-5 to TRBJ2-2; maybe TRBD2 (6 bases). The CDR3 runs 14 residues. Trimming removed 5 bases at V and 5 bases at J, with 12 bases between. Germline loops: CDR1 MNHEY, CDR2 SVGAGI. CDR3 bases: TGTGCCAGCAGTCGCGGGGTTTCGACCGGGGAGCTGTTTTTT. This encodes CASSRGVSTGELFF.

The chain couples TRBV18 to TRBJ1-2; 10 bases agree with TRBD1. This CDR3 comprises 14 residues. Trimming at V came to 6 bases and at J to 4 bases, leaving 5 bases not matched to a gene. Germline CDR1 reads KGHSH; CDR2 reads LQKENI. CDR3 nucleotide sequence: TGTGCCAGCTCGCCGGGACAGGGGATCTATGGCTACACCTTC. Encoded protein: CASSPGQGIYGYTF.